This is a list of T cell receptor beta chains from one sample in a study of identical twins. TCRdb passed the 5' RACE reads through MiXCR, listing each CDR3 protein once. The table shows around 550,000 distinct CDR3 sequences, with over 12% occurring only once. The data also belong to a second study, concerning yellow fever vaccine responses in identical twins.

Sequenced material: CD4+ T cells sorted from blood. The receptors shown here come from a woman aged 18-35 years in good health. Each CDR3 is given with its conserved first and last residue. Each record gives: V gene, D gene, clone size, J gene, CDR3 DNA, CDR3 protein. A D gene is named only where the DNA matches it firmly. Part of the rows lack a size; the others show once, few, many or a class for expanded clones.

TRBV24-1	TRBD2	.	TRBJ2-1	TGTGCCACCAGTGAGGGGACTAGCGGGAGTGGTGAGCAGTTCTTC	CATSEGTSGSGEQFF
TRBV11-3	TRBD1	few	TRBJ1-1	TGTGCCAGCAGCGCACCTACAGGGGTCACTGAAGCTTTCTTT	CASSAPTGVTEAFF
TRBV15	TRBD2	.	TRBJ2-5	TGTGCCACCAGCAGAGATTGGACTAGCGGGGAGCAAGAGACCCAGTACTTC	CATSRDWTSGEQETQYF
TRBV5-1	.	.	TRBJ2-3	TGCGCCAGCAGCTTGGATTACAGCACAGATACGCAGTATTTT	CASSLDYSTDTQYF
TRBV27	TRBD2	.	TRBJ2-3	TGTGCCAGCAGTTTATGGGAGGGTACGCAGTATTTT	CASSLWEGTQYF
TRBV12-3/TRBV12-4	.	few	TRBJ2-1	TGTGCCAGCAGCCGACTGGGGGTCCACAATGAGCAGTTCTTC	CASSRLGVHNEQFF
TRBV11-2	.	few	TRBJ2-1	TGTGCCAGCAGCTCAATCGTGATCCTAGCGAGCGTTTACAATGAGCAGTTCTTC	CASSSIVILASVYNEQFF
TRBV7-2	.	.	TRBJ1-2	TGTGCCAGCAGCTTAACCCGGGACGGCTATGGCTACACCTTC	CASSLTRDGYGYTF
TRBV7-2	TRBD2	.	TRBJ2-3	TGTGCCAGCAGCTTAGCGGGGACTAGCGGTTCCGGCGATACGCAGTATTTT	CASSLAGTSGSGDTQYF
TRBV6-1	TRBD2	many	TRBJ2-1	TGTGCCAGCAGTGAAGTAGCGGGAGGTGGGGAGCAGTTCTTC	CASSEVAGGGEQFF
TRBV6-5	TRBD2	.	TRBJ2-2	TGTGCCAGCAGCTACTCGACTAGCGCGAACACCGGGGAGCTGTTTTTT	CASSYSTSANTGELFF
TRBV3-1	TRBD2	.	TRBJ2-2	TGTGCCAGCAGCCAACCGCCGAGCGGGAGGGCCGCCGGGGAGCTGTTTTTT	CASSQPPSGRAAGELFF
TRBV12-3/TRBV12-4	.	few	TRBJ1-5	TGTGCCAGCACCTGGGGACTAAATCAGCCCCAGCATTTT	CASTWGLNQPQHF
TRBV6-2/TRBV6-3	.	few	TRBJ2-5	TGTGCCAGCATTAGGCCGGGAACACAAGAGACCCAGTACTTC	CASIRPGTQETQYF
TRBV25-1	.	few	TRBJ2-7	TGTGCCAGCAGTGAATTAAGGCAGGGGAACTCCTACGAGCAGTACTTC	CASSELRQGNSYEQYF
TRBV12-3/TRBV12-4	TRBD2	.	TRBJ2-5	TGTGCCAGCAGCCGCGCGGGGACTAGCGGGAATCGCGAGACCCAGTACTTC	CASSRAGTSGNRETQYF
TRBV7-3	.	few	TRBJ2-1	TGTGCCAGCAGCAGATCTTCACTCCGGGACTACAATGAGCAGTTCTTC	CASSRSSLRDYNEQFF
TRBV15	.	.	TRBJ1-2	TGTGCCACCAGCAGAGATCATCAGGGAGCTAACTATGGCTACACCTTC	CATSRDHQGANYGYTF
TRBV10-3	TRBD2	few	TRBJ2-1	TGTGCCATCAGGGGGACTAGCGGGGGGGCAAATGAGCAGTTCTTC	CAIRGTSGGANEQFF
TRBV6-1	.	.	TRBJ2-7	TGTGCCAGCAGTCCAGATCCCCGGGGCCTAAAAGGTCCCTTTTACGAGCAGTACTTC	CASSPDPRGLKGPFYEQYF
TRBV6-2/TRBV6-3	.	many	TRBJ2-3	TGTGCCAGCAGTTACGAGGGGTACAGCACAGATACGCAGTATTTT	CASSYEGYSTDTQYF
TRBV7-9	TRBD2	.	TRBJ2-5	TGTGCCAGCATACCCGGGGGGGGCTCGGAGACCCAGTACTTC	CASIPGGGSETQYF
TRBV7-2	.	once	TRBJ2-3	TGTGCCAGCAGCGATAGAGCTCTGAGCACAGATACGCAGTATTTT	CASSDRALSTDTQYF
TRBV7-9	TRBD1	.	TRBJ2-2	TGTGCCAGCAGATCGGGACAGTCCCCTGTCACCGGGGAGCTGTTTTTT	CASRSGQSPVTGELFF
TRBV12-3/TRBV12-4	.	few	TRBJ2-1	TGTGCCAGCAGTCCTCAGTTGGGCAGCAGGAATGAGCAGTTCTTC	CASSPQLGSRNEQFF
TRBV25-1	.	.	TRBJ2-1	TGTGCCAGCAGTGAATCAAGCCCGTACAATGAGCAGTTCTTC	CASSESSPYNEQFF
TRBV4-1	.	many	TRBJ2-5	TGCGCCAGCAGCCCTACAGGGTTGGAGACCCAGTACTTC	CASSPTGLETQYF
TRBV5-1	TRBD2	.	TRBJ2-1	TGCGCCAGCAGCTTGGAGAGCGGGGGGGCAAATGAGCAGTTCTTC	CASSLESGGANEQFF
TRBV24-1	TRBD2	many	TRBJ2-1	TGTGCCACCAGCCAGGGGATACTAGCGGGAGTTCTGGATGAGCAGTTCTTC	CATSQGILAGVLDEQFF
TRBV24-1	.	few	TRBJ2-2	TGTGCCACCGGGGGGGCTACCGGGGAGCTGTTTTTT	CATGGATGELFF
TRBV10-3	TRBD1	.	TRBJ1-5	TGTGCCATCAGTGATTTGGACAGGGGGAAGGTCCAGCCCCAGCATTTT	CAISDLDRGKVQPQHF
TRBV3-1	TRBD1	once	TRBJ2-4	TGTGCCAGCAGCCCGCGGGCAGGGGGTAACGGTTCGGCCAAAAACATTCAGTACTTC	CASSPRAGGNGSAKNIQYF
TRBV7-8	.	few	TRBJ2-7	TGTGCCAGCAGCTCCGGACAGTCCTACGAGCAGTACTTC	CASSSGQSYEQYF
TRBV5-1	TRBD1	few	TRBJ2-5	TGCGCCAGCAGCTTTCCGGCAGGGGGAAACGAGACCCAGTACTTC	CASSFPAGGNETQYF
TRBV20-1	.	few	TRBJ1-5	TGCAGTGCTAGAGAAAAAAGGGGGAATCAGCCCCAGCATTTT	CSAREKRGNQPQHF
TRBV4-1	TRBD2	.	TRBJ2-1	TGCGCCAGCAGCCAACTATACCTCGTAGGGACTAGCGGGCCGAGCTCCTACAATGAGCAGTTCTTC	CASSQLYLVGTSGPSSYNEQFF
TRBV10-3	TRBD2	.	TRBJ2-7	TGTGCCATCAGTGAGTCGACTCGGTTGACTAGCGGCTCCTACGAGCAGTACTTC	CAISESTRLTSGSYEQYF
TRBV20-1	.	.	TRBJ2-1	TGCAGTGCTATATACCACCGGAGGACAGTCGTCCTTAGGGTCAATGAGCAGTTCTTC	CSAIYHRRTVVLRVNEQFF
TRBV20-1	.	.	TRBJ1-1	TGCAGACAGGGTTACAACACTGAAGCTTTCTTT	CRQGYNTEAFF
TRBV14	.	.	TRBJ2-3	TGTGCCAGCAACTCAGAGGACACCGTTAACACAGATACGCAGTATTTT	CASNSEDTVNTDTQYF
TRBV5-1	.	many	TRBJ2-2	TGCGCCAGCAGCTTGAGTACCTCGGGCACCGGGGAGCTGTTTTTT	CASSLSTSGTGELFF
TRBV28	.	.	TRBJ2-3	TGTGCCAGCAGTTCACCCCCCCTGGGGAGACTCACAGATACGCAGTATTTT	CASSSPPLGRLTDTQYF
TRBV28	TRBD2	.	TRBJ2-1	TGTGCCAGCGCCACGGGACTAGTGGCATATGAGCAGTTCTTC	CASATGLVAYEQFF
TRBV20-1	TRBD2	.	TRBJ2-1	TGCAGTGCTAGCTCCCTAGCGGGGGGTCTCTCCTACAATGAGCAGTTCTTC	CSASSLAGGLSYNEQFF
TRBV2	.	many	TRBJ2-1	TGTGCCAGCAGTGAAGCTAGGCAGAGTTACAATGAGCAGTTCTTC	CASSEARQSYNEQFF
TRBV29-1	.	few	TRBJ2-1	TGCAGCGTTGACAGACTACCCCGCTCCTACAATGAGCAGTTCTTC	CSVDRLPRSYNEQFF
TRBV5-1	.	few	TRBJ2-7	TGCGCCAGCTTCCCTGTCACAGGTTCCTACGAGCAGTACTTC	CASFPVTGSYEQYF
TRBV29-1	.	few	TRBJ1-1	TGCAGCGTGAATCAGAACACTGAAGCTTTCTTT	CSVNQNTEAFF
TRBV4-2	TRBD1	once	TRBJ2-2	TGTGCCAGCAGCCTAGCTCTTGGTCGGGACAGGGAATTCCCCGGGGAGCTGTTTTTT	CASSLALGRDREFPGELFF
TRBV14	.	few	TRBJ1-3	TGTGCCAGCAGCCAAGGCTACAGTAGAAACACCATATATTTT	CASSQGYSRNTIYF